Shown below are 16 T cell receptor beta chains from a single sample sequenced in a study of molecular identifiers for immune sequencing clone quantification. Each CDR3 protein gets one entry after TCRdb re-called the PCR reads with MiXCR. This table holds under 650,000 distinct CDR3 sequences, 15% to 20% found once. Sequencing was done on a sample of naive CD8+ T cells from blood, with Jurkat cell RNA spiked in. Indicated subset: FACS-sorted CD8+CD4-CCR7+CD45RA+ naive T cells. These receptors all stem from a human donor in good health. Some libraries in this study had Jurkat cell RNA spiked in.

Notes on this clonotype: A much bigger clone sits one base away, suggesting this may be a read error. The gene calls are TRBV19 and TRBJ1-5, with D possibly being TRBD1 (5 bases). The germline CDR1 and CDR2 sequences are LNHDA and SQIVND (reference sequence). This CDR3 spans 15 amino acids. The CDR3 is CASSIRDSSNQPQRF. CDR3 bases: TGTGCCAGTAGTATTAGGGACTCTAGCAATCAGCCCCAGCGTTTT.

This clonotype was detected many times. The CDR3 bases are TGTGCCAGCAGTTTATACGCTTCGGGCCCGGAGACCCAGTACTTC. It yields the protein CASSLYASGPETQYF. The chain uses TRBV28 and TRBJ2-5, with D uncertain. V shed 1 base and J shed 5 bases, with 14 bases lying between them. CDR3 size: 15 residues. The germline gives CDR1 MDHEN, CDR2 SYDVKM.

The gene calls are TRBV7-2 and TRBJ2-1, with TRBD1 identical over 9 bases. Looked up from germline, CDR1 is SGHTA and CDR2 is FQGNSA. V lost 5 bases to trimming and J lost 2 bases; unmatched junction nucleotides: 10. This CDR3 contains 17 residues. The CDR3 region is CASSRSWRDRAYNEQFF. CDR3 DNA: TGTGCCAGCAGCCGAAGCTGGCGGGACAGGGCCTACAATGAGCAGTTCTTC.

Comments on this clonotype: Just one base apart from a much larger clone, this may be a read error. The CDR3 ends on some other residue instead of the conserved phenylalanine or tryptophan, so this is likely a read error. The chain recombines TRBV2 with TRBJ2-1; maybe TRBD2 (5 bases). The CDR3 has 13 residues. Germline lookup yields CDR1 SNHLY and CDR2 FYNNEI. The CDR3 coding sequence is TGTGCCGGCAGGCCCGGGGCCTACAATGAGCAGTTCTCC. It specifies CAGRPGAYNEQFS.

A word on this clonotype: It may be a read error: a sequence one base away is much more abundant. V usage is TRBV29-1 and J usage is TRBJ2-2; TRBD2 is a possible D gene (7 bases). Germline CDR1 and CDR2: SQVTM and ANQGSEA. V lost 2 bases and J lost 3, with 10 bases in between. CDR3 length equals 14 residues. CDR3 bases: TGCAGCGTTGAACGGGGGGCCGACACCGGGGAGCTGTTTTTT. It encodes CSVERGADTGELFF.

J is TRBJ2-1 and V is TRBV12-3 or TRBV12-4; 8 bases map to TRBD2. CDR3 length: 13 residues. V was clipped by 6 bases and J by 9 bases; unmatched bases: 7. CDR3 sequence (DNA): TGTGCCAGCAGGACGGGGGGGGGTCCTGAGCAGTTCTTC. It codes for CASRTGGGPEQFF.

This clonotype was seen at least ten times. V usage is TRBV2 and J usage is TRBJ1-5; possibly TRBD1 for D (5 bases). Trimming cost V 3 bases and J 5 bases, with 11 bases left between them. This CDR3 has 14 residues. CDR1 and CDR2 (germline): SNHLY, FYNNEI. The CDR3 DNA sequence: TGTGCCAGCAGTGAGCTAGGGACGGATCAGCCCCAGCATTTT. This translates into CASSELGTDQPQHF.

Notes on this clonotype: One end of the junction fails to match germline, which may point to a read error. CDR3 residues: CATDAGTSGENEQSF. The CDR3 DNA follows: TGTGCCACAGACGCCGGGACTAGCGGGGAAAATGAGCAGTCCTTC. The chain uses TRBV13 and TRBJ2-1, with TRBD2 matching over 13 bases. Per germline, CDR1 PRHDT and CDR2 FYEKMQ (reference sequence). The CDR3 consists of 15 residues.

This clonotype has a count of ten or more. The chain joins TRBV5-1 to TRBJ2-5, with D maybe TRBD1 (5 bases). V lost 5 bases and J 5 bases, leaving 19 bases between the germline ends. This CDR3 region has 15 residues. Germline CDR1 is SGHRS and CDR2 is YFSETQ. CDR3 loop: CASSYGFSTAETQYF. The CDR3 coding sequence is TGCGCCAGCAGTTACGGATTTTCGACAGCGGAGACCCAGTACTTC.

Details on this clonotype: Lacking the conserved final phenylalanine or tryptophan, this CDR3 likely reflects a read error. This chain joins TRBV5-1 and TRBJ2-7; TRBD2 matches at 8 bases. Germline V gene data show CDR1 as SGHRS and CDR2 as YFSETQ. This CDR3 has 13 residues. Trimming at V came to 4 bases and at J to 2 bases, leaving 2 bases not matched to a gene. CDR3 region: CASSEGLAYEQYI. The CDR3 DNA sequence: TGCGCCAGCAGCGAGGGACTAGCCTACGAGCAGTACATC.

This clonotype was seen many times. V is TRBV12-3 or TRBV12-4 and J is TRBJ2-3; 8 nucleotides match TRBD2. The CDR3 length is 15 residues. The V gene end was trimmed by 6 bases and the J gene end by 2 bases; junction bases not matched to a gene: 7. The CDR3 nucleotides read TGTGCCAGCAGCACCAGCGGGGGATACACAGATACGCAGTATTTT. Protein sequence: CASSTSGGYTDTQYF.

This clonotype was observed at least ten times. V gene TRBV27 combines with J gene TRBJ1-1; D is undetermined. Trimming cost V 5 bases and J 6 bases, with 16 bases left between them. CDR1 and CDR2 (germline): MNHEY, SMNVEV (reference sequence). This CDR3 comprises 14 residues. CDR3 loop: CASSPFSGNAEAFF. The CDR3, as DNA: TGTGCCAGCAGTCCCTTCTCGGGAAACGCTGAAGCTTTCTTT.

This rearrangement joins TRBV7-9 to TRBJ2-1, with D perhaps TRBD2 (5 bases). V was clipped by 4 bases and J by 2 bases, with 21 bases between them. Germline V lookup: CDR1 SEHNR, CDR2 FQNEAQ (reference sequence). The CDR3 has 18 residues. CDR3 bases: TGTGCCAGCAGCTCAACCCGGGGTACTGGCCTAGCCTACAATGAGCAGTTCTTC. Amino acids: CASSSTRGTGLAYNEQFF.

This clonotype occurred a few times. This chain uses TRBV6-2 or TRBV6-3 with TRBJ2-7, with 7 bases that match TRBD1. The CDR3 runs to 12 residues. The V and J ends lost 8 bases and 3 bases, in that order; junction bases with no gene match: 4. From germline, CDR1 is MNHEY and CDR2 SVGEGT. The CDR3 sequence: CASGQVRYEQYF. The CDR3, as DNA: TGTGCCAGCGGACAGGTCCGCTACGAGCAGTACTTC.

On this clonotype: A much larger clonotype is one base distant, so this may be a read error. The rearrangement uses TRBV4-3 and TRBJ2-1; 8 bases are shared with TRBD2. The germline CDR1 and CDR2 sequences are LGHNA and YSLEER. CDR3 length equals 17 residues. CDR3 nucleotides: TGCGCCAGCAGCCCTCTAGGGCTAGCGGGTGTAAACAATGAGCAGCTCTTC. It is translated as CASSPLGLAGVNNEQLF.

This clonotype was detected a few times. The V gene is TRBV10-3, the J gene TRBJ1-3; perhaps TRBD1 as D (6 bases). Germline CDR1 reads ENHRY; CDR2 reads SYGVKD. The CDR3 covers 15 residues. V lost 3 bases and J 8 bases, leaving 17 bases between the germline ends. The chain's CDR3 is CAISEMGGPGDTIYF. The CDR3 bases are TGTGCCATCAGTGAAATGGGGGGGCCGGGAGACACCATATATTTT.